This T cell receptor beta chain was observed in a study of blood T cell repertoires in COVID-19. Looked up from germline, CDR1 is GTSNPN and CDR2 is SVGIG (reference sequence). Trimming removed 2 bases from V and 8 bases from J, with 9 bases in between. CDR3 length: 11 amino acids. Source study methods: The authors estimated nucleated cell counts from reference gene primer amplification. The data were produced by immunoSEQ multiplex PCR, yet TCRdb's version contains in-frame clones alone and is incomplete. V, J and clone size are taken as reported in that table, and D and trimming were inferred from the DNA itself. This table has around 620,000 clones, 75% to 90% appearing once.

The sample was peripheral blood. The V gene is TRBV30, the J gene TRBJ1-2, with D possibly being TRBD1 (5 bases). The receptor was isolated from a woman in her late teens or twenties with acute or convalescent COVID-19. The CDR3 loop reads CAWSPGWGYTF. The CDR3, as DNA: TGTGCCTGGAGTCCAGGGTGGGGCTACACCTTC.